This T cell receptor (beta chain) was identified in a study of T-cell reconstitution after alpha-beta-depleted transplantation in children. Findings and limits, study-wide: T-cell counts and diversity at one year post-transplant came mainly from newly produced T cells. Some patients showed high day-60 TCRbeta diversity, which derived from surviving recipient T cells and thymic progenitors. Expanded clones from the graft, numbering several hundred, reportedly supplied alpha-beta T cells about two months after transplant.

The CDR3 is made up of 15 amino acids. Germline CDR1 SEHNR, CDR2 FQNEAQ (reference sequence). V gave up 4 bases and J gave up 0 bases, with 10 bases separating them. A TCRbeta library incorporating unique molecular identifiers was prepared. In TCRdb, the PCR reads were re-called with MiXCR into one record per CDR3 protein. The sample includes 40,000 to 55,000 distinct CDR3 sequences, under 6% of them seen just once. This clonotype was observed many times. What it binds is not known. This receptor was taken from a female patient aged 2-9 years who had a stem cell transplant for aplastic anemia, so the T cells may come from the graft donor. This material consisted of PBMCs, mostly from graft donor cells, taken 60 days after TCRalphabeta/CD19-depleted stem cell transplant. J is TRBJ2-1 and V is TRBV7-9; perhaps TRBD2 as D (6 bases). The CDR3 loop reads CASSYRDSSYNEQFF. In DNA, the CDR3 is TGTGCCAGCAGCTACCGGGACTCCTCCTACAATGAGCAGTTCTTC. Using reference TRBV7-9 and TRBJ2-1 for the parts outside the CDR3, the full variable domain is DTGVSQNPRHKITKRGQNVTFRCDPISEHNRLYWYRQTLGQGPEFLTYFQNEAQLEKSRLLSDRFSAERPKGSFSTLEIQRTEQGDSAMYLCASSYRDSSYNEQFFGPGTRLTVL.